Following are 24 T cell receptor beta chains from one sample sequenced in a study of cytomegalovirus exposure and HLA in healthy donors. TCRdb keeps only in-frame clones here, not all; method: immunoSEQ multiplex PCR. The repertoire holds around 190,000 clones, with more than 70% as singletons. The specimen was PBMCs. The receptors stem from a woman aged 18-29 years in good health and CMV-seronegative.

The rearrangement joins TRBV6-4 to TRBJ2-3; D is perhaps TRBD1 (6 bases). CDR3 size: 15 residues. V lost 3 bases and J lost 1, with 11 bases in between. Germline-derived CDR1 and CDR2 are MRHNA and SNTAGT. The CDR3 coding sequence is TGTGCCAGCAGTGAGTTAGGGGGAGGCACAGATACGCAGTATTTT. It yields the protein CASSELGGGTDTQYF.

The chain recombines TRBV19 with TRBJ1-5, with a possible D match to TRBD1 (5 bases). The length of the CDR3 is 14 residues. The ends were cut back, 7 bases at V and 2 bases at J, with 12 bases in the middle. Germline CDR1 and CDR2: LNHDA and SQIVND (reference sequence). As DNA, the CDR3 is TGTGCCAGTACCCAGGGATACGGCAATCAGCCCCAGCATTTT. Its protein is CASTQGYGNQPQHF.

The chain uses TRBV6-1 and TRBJ2-2; 9 bases fit TRBD2. With 8 bases clipped from V and 2 bases from J, the junction kept 6 bases outside the gene matches. The CDR3 spans 15 residues. Germline CDR1 MNHNS, CDR2 SASEGT. In DNA form, the CDR3 reads TGTGCCAGCCAGGGACTAGCTCTTAACACCGGGGAGCTGTTTTTT. Amino acids: CASQGLALNTGELFF.

The chain recombines TRBV7-6 with TRBJ2-7; 8 bases map to TRBD1. The germline V gene encodes CDR1 SGHVS and CDR2 FNYEAQ. CDR3 length: 14 amino acids. The junction had 5 bases not matched to a gene; V was cut back by 1 base and J by 6 bases. The CDR3 is CASSLGTGHREQYF. The CDR3 region has the DNA TGTGCCAGCAGCTTAGGGACAGGGCATCGCGAGCAGTACTTC.

V and J are TRBV7-2 and TRBJ1-1; D may be TRBD1 (6 bases). V was cut by 0 bases and J by 1 base, with 15 bases left in between. Per germline, CDR1 SGHTA and CDR2 FQGNSA. CDR3 length equals 17 residues. In DNA, the CDR3 is TGTGCCAGCAGCTTAGCGCCAAGGACAGTCCGGAACACTGAAGCTTTCTTT. Amino acids: CASSLAPRTVRNTEAFF.

This clone showed up just a few times. In DNA form, the CDR3 reads TGTGCCTGGAGTGATGCAGGGGGCCCTTTCTTT. Encoded protein: CAWSDAGGPFF. The V call is TRBV30, the J call TRBJ1-1, with 8 positions matching TRBD1. CDR1 is GTSNPN and CDR2 is SVGIG in the germline V gene (reference sequence). This CDR3 is built from 11 residues. Germline trimming cut 1 base from V and 12 bases from J; bases unmatched to any gene: 4.

The chain has TRBV27 and TRBJ2-7; 10 nucleotides align to TRBD2. V was clipped by 5 bases and J by 2 bases; unmatched bases: 9. Germline assignment: CDR1 MNHEY and CDR2 SMNVEV (reference sequence). The CDR3 runs 16 residues. CDR3 sequence reads: CASSLQAGGLTYEQYF. CDR3 sequence (DNA): TGTGCCAGCAGTCTCCAAGCGGGAGGGTTGACCTACGAGCAGTACTTC.

The genes are TRBV30 and TRBJ1-1; no clear D gene. The CDR3 extends over 15 amino acids. The V and J ends lost 0 bases and 2 bases respectively, with 13 bases between them. CDR1 and CDR2 (germline): GTSNPN, SVGIG (reference sequence). The CDR3 nucleotides read TGTGCCTGGAGTGTAGGGCGGGTCCGCAACACTGAAGCTTTCTTT. Protein sequence: CAWSVGRVRNTEAFF.

CDR3 amino acids: CASSLGGARGYIEAFF. DNA of the CDR3: TGTGCCAGCAGTTTGGGGGGGGCCCGAGGCTATATTGAAGCTTTCTTT. J is TRBJ1-1 and V is TRBV27, with D possibly matching TRBD1 (6 bases). V dropped 3 bases and J dropped 7 bases, with 21 bases sitting between them. Germline V lookup: CDR1 MNHEY, CDR2 SMNVEV (reference sequence). The CDR3 spans 16 residues.

The chain uses TRBV25-1 and TRBJ2-2; a possible D gene is TRBD1 (6 bases). This CDR3 is 16 amino acids long. V lost 3 bases, J lost 6 bases, and 17 bases lay in between. Looked up from germline, CDR1 is MGHDK and CDR2 is SYGVNS. The CDR3 DNA reads TGTGCCAGCAGTGATCTGGCGCCAGGGGATTCCGGGGAGCTGTTTTTT. This gives the protein CASSDLAPGDSGELFF.

V and J are TRBV10-3 and TRBJ1-2, with TRBD1 matching 9 bases. The CDR3 is made up of 14 amino acids. J gave up 4 bases and V 10 bases, and 10 bases lay outside the gene matches. The germline gives CDR1 ENHRY, CDR2 SYGVKD. CDR3 sequence reads: CATTGGSAFYGYTF. The CDR3 DNA sequence: TGTGCCACAACAGGGGGCTCGGCCTTCTATGGCTACACCTTC.

This clone was seen more than once but under ten times. The chain combines TRBV7-6 with TRBJ1-1; 9 positions agree with TRBD1. The CDR3 loop spans 14 amino acids. CDR1 SGHVS and CDR2 FNYEAQ come from the germline V gene. Trimming at V came to 5 bases and at J to 3 bases, leaving 4 bases not matched to a gene. DNA for the CDR3: TGTGCCAGCAGCCGGGACAGGGCGGACACTGAAGCTTTCTTT. Translating gives CASSRDRADTEAFF.

The chain combines TRBV4-1 with TRBJ1-5; TRBD1 is a possible D gene (5 bases). The germline V gene encodes CDR1 MGHRA and CDR2 YSYEKL. CDR3 size: 16 residues. With 1 base removed from V and 5 bases from J, the gap between germline ends came to 15 bases. The CDR3 bases are TGCGCCAGCAGCCAAGCATTGGGCAGGGTAGATCAGCCCCAGCATTTT. It encodes CASSQALGRVDQPQHF.

This clone was observed a handful of times. V is TRBV30 and J is TRBJ1-2; 11 bases are shared with TRBD1. The V gene end was trimmed by 0 bases and the J gene end by 5 bases; junction bases not matched to a gene: 8. Per the germline V gene, CDR1 is GTSNPN and CDR2 is SVGIG (reference sequence). This CDR3 region has 16 residues. CDR3 residues: CAWSVMGQGGEYGYTF. The CDR3 bases are TGTGCCTGGAGTGTTATGGGACAGGGGGGCGAATATGGCTACACCTTC.

In this sample, this clone turned up once. The chain couples TRBV7-2 to TRBJ2-1; 9 bases agree with TRBD2. Germline values: CDR1 SGHTA, CDR2 FQGNSA. The CDR3 is made up of 17 amino acids. V lost 2 bases, J lost 4 bases, and 9 bases stayed unmatched. The CDR3 sequence: CASSLFGDSGGYNEQFF. CDR3 DNA: TGTGCCAGCAGCTTATTTGGGGATAGCGGGGGTTACAATGAGCAGTTCTTC.

This chain uses TRBV28 with TRBJ2-1, with 7 bases that match TRBD2. The CDR3 runs to 13 residues. CDR1 and CDR2 (germline): MDHEN, SYDVKM. Unmatched junction bases numbered 8, after V lost 3 bases and J lost 12 bases. The DNA of the CDR3 is TGTGCCAGCAGTTTCGACGGGGGGTCCGTGCAGTTCTTC. This sequence encodes CASSFDGGSVQFF.

J is TRBJ2-7 and V is TRBV2, with D perhaps TRBD1 (5 bases). The length of the CDR3 is 15 residues. Trimming cost V 5 bases and J 6 bases, with 20 bases left between them. Germline CDR1 is SNHLY and CDR2 is FYNNEI. The CDR3 DNA follows: TGTGCCAGCAGTCCTCAGGGTGATTCTCTCGGCGAGCAGTACTTC. Encoded protein: CASSPQGDSLGEQYF. Full variable domain (missing parts from reference TRBV2 and TRBJ2-7): EPEVTQTPSHQVTQMGQEVILRCVPISNHLYFYWYRQILGQKVEFLVSFYNNEISEKSEIFDDQFSVERPDGSNFTLKIRSTKLEDSAMYFCASSPQGDSLGEQYFGPGTRLTVT.

This clone was counted a single time. The chain carries TRBV7-2 and TRBJ1-2, with a weak D call TRBD1 (5 bases). CDR1 and CDR2 (germline): SGHTA, FQGNSA. CDR3 length: 14 residues. The V end lost 1 base, the J end lost 6 bases, and 12 bases lay between the germline ends. DNA of the CDR3: TGTGCCAGCAGCTTAGGCAGCGGGGGACATGGCTACACCTTC. Residues: CASSLGSGGHGYTF.

CDR3 nucleotides: TGTGCCAGCAGCCGAAGAGGGGGCGACTCGAGAGATACGCAGTATTTT. It translates to CASSRRGGDSRDTQYF. The rearrangement uses TRBV6-4 and TRBJ2-3; 7 nucleotides match TRBD1. The CDR3 sequence is 16 residues long. Germline values: CDR1 MRHNA, CDR2 SNTAGT. Trimming took 6 bases from V and 5 from J; bases not matched to a gene: 14.

V is TRBV7-6 and J is TRBJ1-2; D gene ambiguous. V was shortened by 2 bases and J by 8 bases, with 12 bases between the two germline ends. This CDR3 is 13 amino acids long. Germline V gene data show CDR1 as SGHVS and CDR2 as FNYEAQ. CDR3 sequence reads: CASSLLGSGGYTF. CDR3 nucleotide sequence: TGTGCCAGCAGCTTATTGGGCTCTGGGGGCTACACCTTC. Variable domain in full (rest from reference TRBV7-6 and TRBJ1-2): GAGVSQSPRYKVTKRGQDVALRCDPISGHVSLYWYRQALGQGPEFLTYFNYEAQQDKSGLPNDRFSAERPEGSISTLTIQRTEQRDSAMYRCASSLLGSGGYTFGSGTRLTVV.

V gene TRBV11-2 combines with J gene TRBJ2-3; 7 bases fit TRBD1. Per germline, CDR1 SGHAT and CDR2 FQNNGV. Unmatched junction bases numbered 5, after V lost 6 bases and J lost 2 bases. The CDR3 extends over 14 amino acids. The CDR3 here is CASRKGANTDTQYF. Written as DNA, the CDR3 is TGTGCCAGCAGGAAGGGGGCTAACACAGATACGCAGTATTTT.

This chain connects TRBV7-8 to TRBJ1-2; possibly TRBD1 for D (5 bases). V lost 1 base and J lost 4, with 13 bases in between. The CDR3 is 15 amino acids. Germline-derived CDR1 and CDR2 are SGHVS and FQNEAQ. The CDR3 loop is CASSLGRTRGYGYTF. CDR3 nucleotides: TGTGCCAGCAGCTTAGGGCGGACTAGGGGCTATGGCTACACCTTC. The complete variable domain, with remaining parts taken from reference TRBV7-8 and TRBJ1-2, reads GAGVSQSPRYKVAKRGQDVALRCDPISGHVSLFWYQQALGQGPEFLTYFQNEAQLDKSGLPSDRFFAERPEGSVSTLKIQRTQQEDSAVYLCASSLGRTRGYGYTFGSGTRLTVV.

CDR3 sequence (DNA): TGCGCCAGCAGCTCCCCGGGACAATGGGACTATGGCTACACCTTC. The encoded protein is CASSSPGQWDYGYTF. The V gene is TRBV5-1, the J gene TRBJ1-2; D is possibly TRBD1 (6 bases). The CDR3 has 15 amino acids. Trimming removed 3 bases from V and 3 bases from J, with 15 bases in between. Looked up from germline, CDR1 is SGHRS and CDR2 is YFSETQ. The full variable domain, with the rest looked up from reference TRBV5-1 and TRBJ1-2, is KAGVTQTPRYLIKTRGQQVTLSCSPISGHRSVSWYQQTPGQGLQFLFEYFSETQRNKGNFPGRFSGRQFSNSRSEMNVSTLELGDSALYLCASSSPGQWDYGYTFGSGTRLTVV.

This chain links TRBV5-1 with TRBJ2-7, with 7 nucleotides matching TRBD1. CDR3 size: 15 residues. V lost 7 bases, J lost 0 bases, and 10 bases stayed unmatched. From germline, CDR1 is SGHRS and CDR2 YFSETQ. The CDR3 is CASRRPGQSSYEQYF. CDR3 DNA: TGCGCCAGCCGACGCCCGGGACAGTCCTCCTACGAGCAGTACTTC. The whole variable domain, filled in from reference TRBV5-1 and TRBJ2-7, reads KAGVTQTPRYLIKTRGQQVTLSCSPISGHRSVSWYQQTPGQGLQFLFEYFSETQRNKGNFPGRFSGRQFSNSRSEMNVSTLELGDSALYLCASRRPGQSSYEQYFGPGTRLTVT.